There are many counts of the clone carrying this T cell receptor (beta chain). Its antigen is not identified. The data were taken from a study of identical twins. Study results and limitations: Cord blood beta clonotypes present at high abundance carried fewer insertions; no such pattern appeared in memory repertoires.

TCRdb reprocessed the 5' RACE reads with MiXCR, giving one entry per CDR3 protein. The data hold about 430,000 distinct CDR3 sequences, with around a sixth observed a single time. The CDR3 is 14 residues long. Germline-derived CDR1 and CDR2 are SGHRS and YFSETQ. The V and J ends lost 0 bases and 1 base respectively, with 7 bases between them. The sample was naive T cells sorted from blood. The receptor was isolated from a man aged 50-60 years in good health. The chain carries TRBV5-1 and TRBJ2-5, with TRBD2 as a possible D gene (5 bases). The CDR3 protein is CASSLASLQETQYF. CDR3 sequence (DNA): TGCGCCAGCAGCTTGGCTAGCCTCCAAGAGACCCAGTACTTC.